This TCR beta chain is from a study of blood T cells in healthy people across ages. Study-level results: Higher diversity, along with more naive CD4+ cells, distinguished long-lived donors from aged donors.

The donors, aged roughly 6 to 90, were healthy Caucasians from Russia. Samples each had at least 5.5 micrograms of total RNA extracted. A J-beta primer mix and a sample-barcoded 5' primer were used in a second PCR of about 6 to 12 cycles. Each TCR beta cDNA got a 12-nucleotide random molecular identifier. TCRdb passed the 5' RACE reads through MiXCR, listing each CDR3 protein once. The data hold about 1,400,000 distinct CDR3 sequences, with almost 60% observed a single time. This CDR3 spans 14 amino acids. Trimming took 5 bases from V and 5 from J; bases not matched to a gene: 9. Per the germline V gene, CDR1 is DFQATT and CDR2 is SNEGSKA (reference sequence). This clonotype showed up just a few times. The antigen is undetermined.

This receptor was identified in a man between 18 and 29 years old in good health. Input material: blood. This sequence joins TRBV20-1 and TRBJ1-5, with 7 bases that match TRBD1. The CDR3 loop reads CSAGPDRAHQPQHF. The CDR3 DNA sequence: TGCAGTGCTGGGCCTGACAGGGCGCATCAGCCCCAGCATTTT.